This TCR beta chain was observed in a study of cytomegalovirus exposure and HLA in healthy donors. Germline-derived CDR1 and CDR2 are SGDLS and YYNGEE. The CDR3 contains 16 residues. Trimming took 3 bases from V and 6 from J; bases not matched to a gene: 9. Primers included in the PCR were 60 Vbeta and 13 Jbeta primers. Profiled with immunoSEQ multiplex PCR; TCRdb holds only in-frame clones, not every one. The sample shows around 190,000 clones, around 77% of them seen only once. To note about this clone: Its specificity is unknown.

Study-wide findings and caveats: It was in a later analysis that TCR association rates were seen to vary by HLA locus, highest for DRB1 and lowest for HLA-C.

The chain combines TRBV9 with TRBJ1-5, with 10 positions matching TRBD1. Sample: PBMCs. The clonotype originates from a man between 60 and 75 years old in good health and CMV-seronegative. The CDR3 reads CASSASTGGEGQPQHF. CDR3 nucleotides: TGTGCCAGCAGCGCATCGACAGGGGGCGAGGGTCAGCCCCAGCATTTT.